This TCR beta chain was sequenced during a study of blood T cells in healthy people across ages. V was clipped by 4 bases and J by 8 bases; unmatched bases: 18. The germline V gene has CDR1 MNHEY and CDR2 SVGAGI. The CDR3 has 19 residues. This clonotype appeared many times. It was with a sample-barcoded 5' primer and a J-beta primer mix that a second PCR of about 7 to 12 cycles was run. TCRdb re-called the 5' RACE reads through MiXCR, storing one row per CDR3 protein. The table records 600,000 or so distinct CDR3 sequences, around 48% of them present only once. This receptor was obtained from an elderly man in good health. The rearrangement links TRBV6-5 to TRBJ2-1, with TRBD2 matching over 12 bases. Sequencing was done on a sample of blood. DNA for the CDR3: TGTGCCAGCAGTTCACATACACTAGCGGGGGGCTCTAACCCTCATGAGCAGTTCTTC. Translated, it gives CASSSHTLAGGSNPHEQFF.